The clone carrying this TCR beta chain appeared once. The data belong to a study of blood T cell repertoires in COVID-19. Study-wide background: Some COVID-19 samples were acute and others convalescent; all came from the United States, Italy and Spain. PBMCs, B-cell-depleted T cells, or T cells provided the cDNA or gDNA that made up the material.

The length of the CDR3 is 16 residues. Germline CDR1 and CDR2: SGDLS and YYNGEE. V gave up 3 bases and J gave up 2 bases; unmatched junction bases: 4. The authors' processing: Quantification of nucleated cells was approximated via reference gene primer amplification. The data were produced by immunoSEQ multiplex PCR, yet TCRdb's version contains in-frame clones alone and is incomplete. V and J calls plus clone size are reproduced from that table; the DNA served to infer D and trimming. The sample has tens of thousands of clones, 80% seen once. The specimen sequenced was peripheral blood. The chain links TRBV9 to TRBJ2-2, with 10 bases that match TRBD2. The receptor was derived from a woman over 75 with acute or convalescent COVID-19. CDR3 DNA: TGTGCCAGCAGCGGGTTAGCGGGGGGCAACACCGGGGAGCTGTTTTTT. It encodes CASSGLAGGNTGELFF.